The rows below give T cell receptor beta chains drawn from one sample of a study of blood T cell repertoires in COVID-19. The data were produced by immunoSEQ multiplex PCR, yet TCRdb's version contains in-frame clones alone and is incomplete. Of some 370,000 clones detected, roughly 90% appear once; the ten largest clones hold roughly 1.2%. Material for sequencing was peripheral blood. Source of these receptors: a man in his forties with acute or convalescent COVID-19. The CDR3 runs from the conserved cysteine through the conserved F or W. The D gene is left open where the match is weak. Clone size is not always given. Where it is, it says once, few, many or a class for expanded clones.

d_call	j_call	clone_size	v_call	cdr3_nt	cdr3_aa
TRBD1	TRBJ2-7	NA	TRBV5-1	TGCGCCAGCAGCCCCGGACAGGGCAGTTACGAGCAGTACTTC	CASSPGQGSYEQYF
TRBD2	TRBJ2-2	NA	TRBV9	TGTGCCAGCGATCCGCGGGGGGACCCCGGGGAGCTGTTTTTT	CASDPRGDPGELFF
NA	TRBJ1-6	NA	TRBV29-1	TGCAGCGTTCAGACAGGAGCGAGTTCACCCCTCCACTTT	CSVQTGASSPLHF
TRBD1	TRBJ1-2	NA	TRBV10-1	TGCGCCAGCAGTTGGCCCCGGGACAGGGAGAATGGCTACACCTTC	CASSWPRDRENGYTF
NA	TRBJ1-4	NA	TRBV18	TGTGCCAGCTCCCCCGAAGCGGGGGCGGGGGCCGAAAAACTGTTTTTT	CASSPEAGAGAEKLFF
TRBD1	TRBJ1-1	few	TRBV27	TGTGCCAGCAGACAGGGGGCGCGCACTGAAGCTTTCTTT	CASRQGARTEAFF
TRBD1	TRBJ2-3	once	TRBV4-2	TGTGCCAGCAGCCGGCAGCGGACAGGGGGTTCTACGCAGTATTTT	CASSRQRTGGSTQYF
NA	TRBJ1-3	NA	TRBV28	TGTGCCAGCAGTTTTCAGTTCCCAGGGCTCTCTGGAAACACCATATATTTT	CASSFQFPGLSGNTIYF
NA	TRBJ1-4	once	TRBV5-1	TGCGCCAGCAGCTTGAATGGGGCAAATGAAAAACTGTTTTTT	CASSLNGANEKLFF
TRBD2	TRBJ2-7	NA	TRBV24-1	TGTGCCACCAGAGTTACTAGCGGGCATAACTACGAGCAGTACTTC	CATRVTSGHNYEQYF
TRBD2	TRBJ2-7	NA	TRBV2	TGTGCCAGCAAGGGGCAGCGGGGATCCTCCTACGAGCAGTACTTC	CASKGQRGSSYEQYF
NA	TRBJ1-1	NA	TRBV5-1	TGCGCCAGCAGCGGTAGGACAAGCTCGAACACTGAAGCTTTCTTT	CASSGRTSSNTEAFF
NA	TRBJ2-7	NA	TRBV3-1/TRBV3-2	TGTGCCAGCAGCCAAGCGGCGGGTGAGCAGTACTTC	CASSQAAGEQYF
TRBD1	TRBJ1-1	NA	TRBV7-9	TGTGCCAGCAGCTTAGACACCGGGACAGGGAACACTGAAGCTTTCTTT	CASSLDTGTGNTEAFF
TRBD2	TRBJ2-5	NA	TRBV5-1	TGCGCCAGCAGCTTGGCTATAGGGGAGGGTGAGACCCAGTACTTC	CASSLAIGEGETQYF
TRBD1	TRBJ2-3	NA	TRBV7-9	TGTGCCAGCAGCTTAGCGTCGCAGGGGGCAACAGATACGCAGTATTTT	CASSLASQGATDTQYF
TRBD1	TRBJ1-4	NA	TRBV19	TGTGCCAGTAGCACCAGAGGGACAGGAAAAAAACTGTTTTTT	CASSTRGTGKKLFF
NA	TRBJ1-2	NA	TRBV2	TGTGCCAGCAGTGAGTCGGTAACGGGTGGCTACACCTTC	CASSESVTGGYTF
NA	TRBJ1-6	NA	TRBV13	TGTGCCAGCAGCTTAGCTGGAGGGACTGTCAATTCACCCCTCCACTTT	CASSLAGGTVNSPLHF
NA	TRBJ2-5	NA	TRBV7-6	TGTGCCAGCAGCTTAGCGCCGGGACTCCTACAAGAGACCCAGTACTTC	CASSLAPGLLQETQYF
TRBD1	TRBJ1-6	NA	TRBV5-1	TGCGCCAGCAGCTTGGAGGGGGCGTTCAATTCACCCCTCCACTTT	CASSLEGAFNSPLHF
NA	TRBJ1-1	NA	TRBV10-1	TGCGCCAGCAGTGAGTCGTGGAGAGACACTGAAGCTTTCTTT	CASSESWRDTEAFF
NA	TRBJ2-3	few	TRBV4-1	TGCGCCAGCAGCCAAGATTTCAATACGCAGTATTTT	CASSQDFNTQYF
TRBD2	TRBJ2-3	NA	TRBV27	TGTGCCAGCAGCCCGTGGGAGCGGGAGGGTGTAGATACGCAGTATTTT	CASSPWEREGVDTQYF
TRBD2	TRBJ2-2	once	TRBV30	TGTGCCTGGAGTGTACGCGGGGGGGCTGACACCGGGGAGCTGTTTTTT	CAWSVRGGADTGELFF
NA	TRBJ2-2	NA	TRBV7-9	TGTGCCAGCAGCACCCTAGGTGGCGGGGAGCTGTTTTTT	CASSTLGGGELFF
NA	TRBJ1-1	NA	TRBV4-3	TGCGCCAGCAGCCACCAGACGGGACAAAACACTGAAGCTTTCTTT	CASSHQTGQNTEAFF
TRBD2	TRBJ2-7	once	TRBV28	TGTGCCAGCAGTTTTAATCGAGGGTATGAGCGGGACCTCTCCTACGAGCAGTACTTC	CASSFNRGYERDLSYEQYF
NA	TRBJ1-1	NA	TRBV7-3	TGTGCCAGCAGCCCCCAGGGCGGTGGGCACACTGAAGCTTTCTTT	CASSPQGGGHTEAFF
TRBD2	TRBJ2-1	once	TRBV14	TGTGCCAGCAGCCAGACTAGCGGATACAATGAGCAGTTCTTC	CASSQTSGYNEQFF
TRBD2	TRBJ2-1	NA	TRBV2	TGTGCCAGCAGTGACGGGACTAGCGGGGACTACAATGAGCAGTTCTTC	CASSDGTSGDYNEQFF
TRBD1	TRBJ1-4	NA	TRBV18	TGTGCCAGCTCGTCCGGGACAGGGGATGAAAAACTGTTTTTT	CASSSGTGDEKLFF
TRBD2	TRBJ2-7	NA	TRBV5-1	TGCGCCAGCCAACTAGCGGGAGGGCCAAACGAGCAGTACTTC	CASQLAGGPNEQYF